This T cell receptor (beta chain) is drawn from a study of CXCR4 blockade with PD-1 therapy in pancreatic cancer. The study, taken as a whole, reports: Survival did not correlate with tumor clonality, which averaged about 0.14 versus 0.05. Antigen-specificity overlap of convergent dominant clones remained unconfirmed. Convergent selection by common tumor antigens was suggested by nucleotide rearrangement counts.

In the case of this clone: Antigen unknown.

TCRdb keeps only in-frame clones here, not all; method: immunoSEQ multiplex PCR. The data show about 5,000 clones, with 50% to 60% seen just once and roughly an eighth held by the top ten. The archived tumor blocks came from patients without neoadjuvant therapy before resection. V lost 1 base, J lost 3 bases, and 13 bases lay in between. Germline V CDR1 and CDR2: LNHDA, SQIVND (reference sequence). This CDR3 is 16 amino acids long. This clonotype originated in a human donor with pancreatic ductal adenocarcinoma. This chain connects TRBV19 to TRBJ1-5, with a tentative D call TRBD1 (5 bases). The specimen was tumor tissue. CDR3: CASSIVPGSANQPQHF. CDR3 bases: TGTGCCAGTAGTATAGTTCCAGGGTCGGCCAATCAGCCCCAGCATTTT.